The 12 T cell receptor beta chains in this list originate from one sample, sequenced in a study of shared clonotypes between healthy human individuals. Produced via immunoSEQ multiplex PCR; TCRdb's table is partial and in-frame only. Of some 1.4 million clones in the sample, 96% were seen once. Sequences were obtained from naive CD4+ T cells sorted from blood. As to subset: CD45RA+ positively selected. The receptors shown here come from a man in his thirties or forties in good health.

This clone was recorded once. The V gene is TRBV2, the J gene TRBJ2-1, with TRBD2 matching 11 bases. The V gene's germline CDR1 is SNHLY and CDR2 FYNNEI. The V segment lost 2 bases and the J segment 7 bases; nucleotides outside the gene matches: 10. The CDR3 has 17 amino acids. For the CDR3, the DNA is TGTGCCAGCAGTGAACAGCGGACTAGCGGGTTTTTGAATGAGCAGTTCTTC. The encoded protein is CASSEQRTSGFLNEQFF.

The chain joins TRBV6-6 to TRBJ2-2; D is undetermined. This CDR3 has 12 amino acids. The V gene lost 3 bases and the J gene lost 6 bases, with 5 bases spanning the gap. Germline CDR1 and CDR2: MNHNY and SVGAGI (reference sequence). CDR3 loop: CASSYKSGELFF. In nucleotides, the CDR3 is TGTGCCAGCAGTTATAAATCCGGGGAGCTGTTTTTT.

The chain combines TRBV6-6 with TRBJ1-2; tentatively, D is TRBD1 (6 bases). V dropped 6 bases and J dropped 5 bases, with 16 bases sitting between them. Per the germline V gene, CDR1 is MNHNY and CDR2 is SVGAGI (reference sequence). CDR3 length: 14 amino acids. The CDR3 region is CASRPGQNYYGYTF. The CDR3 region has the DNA TGTGCCAGCAGGCCAGGACAGAACTATTATGGCTACACCTTC.

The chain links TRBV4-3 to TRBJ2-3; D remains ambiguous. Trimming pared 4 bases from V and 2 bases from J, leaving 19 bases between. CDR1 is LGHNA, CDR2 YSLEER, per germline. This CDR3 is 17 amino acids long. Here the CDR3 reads CASSPPLSVHLTDTQYF. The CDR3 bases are TGCGCCAGCAGCCCCCCTCTTTCTGTCCACCTCACAGATACGCAGTATTTT.

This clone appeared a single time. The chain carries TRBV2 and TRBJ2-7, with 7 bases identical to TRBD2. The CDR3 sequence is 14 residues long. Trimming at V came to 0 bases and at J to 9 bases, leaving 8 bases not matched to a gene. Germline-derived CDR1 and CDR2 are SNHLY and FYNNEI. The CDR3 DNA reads TGTGCCAGCAGTGAAGCGCCCTACACGGGAGGGCAGTACTTC. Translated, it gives CASSEAPYTGGQYF.

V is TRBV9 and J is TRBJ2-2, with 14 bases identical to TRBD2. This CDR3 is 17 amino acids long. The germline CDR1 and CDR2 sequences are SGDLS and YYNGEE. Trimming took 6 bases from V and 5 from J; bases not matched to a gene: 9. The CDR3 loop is CASNKQGLAGDTGELFF. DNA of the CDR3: TGTGCCAGCAACAAACAGGGACTAGCGGGAGATACCGGGGAGCTGTTTTTT.

CDR3 loop: CSGGGPEAFF. CDR3 coding DNA: TGCAGCGGGGGGGGACCTGAAGCTTTCTTT. The rearrangement joins TRBV29-1 to TRBJ1-1, with D possibly being TRBD1 (5 bases). Germline CDR1 is SQVTM and CDR2 is ANQGSEA. Trimming pared 7 bases from V and 6 bases from J, leaving 9 bases between. The length of the CDR3 is 10 residues. Using reference TRBV29-1 and TRBJ1-1 for the parts outside the CDR3, the full variable domain is SAVISQKPSRDICQRGTSLTIQCQVDSQVTMMFWYRQQPGQSLTLIATANQGSEATYESGFVIDKFPISRPNLTFSTLTVSNMSPEDSSIYLCSGGGPEAFFGQGTRLTVV.

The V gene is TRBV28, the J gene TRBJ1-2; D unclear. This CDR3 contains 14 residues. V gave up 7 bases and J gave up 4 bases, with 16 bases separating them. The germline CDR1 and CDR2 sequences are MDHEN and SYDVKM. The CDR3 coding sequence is TGTGCCAGCACTATATCGGACGGCCCCTATGGCTACACCTTC. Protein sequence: CASTISDGPYGYTF.

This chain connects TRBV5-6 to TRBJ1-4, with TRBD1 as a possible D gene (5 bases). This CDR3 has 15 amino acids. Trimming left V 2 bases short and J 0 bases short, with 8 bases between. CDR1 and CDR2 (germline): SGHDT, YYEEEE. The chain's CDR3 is CASSFMGATNEKLFF. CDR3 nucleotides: TGTGCCAGCAGCTTTATGGGGGCAACTAATGAAAAACTGTTTTTT.

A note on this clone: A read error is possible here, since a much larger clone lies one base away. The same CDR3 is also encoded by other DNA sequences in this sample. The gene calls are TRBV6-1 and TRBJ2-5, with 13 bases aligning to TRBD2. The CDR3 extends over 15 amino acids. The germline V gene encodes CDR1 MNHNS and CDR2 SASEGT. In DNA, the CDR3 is TGCGCCAGCAGTGAACTAGCGGGAGGGCCAGAGACCCAGTACTTC. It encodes CASSELAGGPETQYF.

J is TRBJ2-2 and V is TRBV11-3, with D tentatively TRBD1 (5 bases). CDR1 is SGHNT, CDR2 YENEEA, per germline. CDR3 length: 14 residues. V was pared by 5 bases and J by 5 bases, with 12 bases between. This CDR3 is CASSDRQGTGELFF. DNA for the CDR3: TGTGCCAGCAGCGACCGGCAGGGTACCGGGGAGCTGTTTTTT.

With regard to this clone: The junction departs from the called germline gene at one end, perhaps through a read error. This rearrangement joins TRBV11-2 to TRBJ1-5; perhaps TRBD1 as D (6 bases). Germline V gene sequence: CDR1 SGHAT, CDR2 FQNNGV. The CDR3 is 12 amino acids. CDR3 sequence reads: CASSLARGPMAF. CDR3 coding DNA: TGTGCCAGCAGCTTAGCCAGGGGCCCTATGGCTTTT.